This T cell receptor beta chain derives from a study of identical twins. Regarding the study as a whole: Invariant cells of the MAIT and iNKT types might have partly distorted the zero-insertion analyses.

V lost 3 bases and J 4 bases, leaving 18 bases between the germline ends. The CDR3 extends over 16 amino acids. Comments on this clonotype: Its antigen is still unknown.

A single record per CDR3 protein comes from TCRdb applying MiXCR to the 5' RACE reads. This table holds hundreds of thousands of distinct CDR3 sequences, around 20% found once. This sample was also put to use in a study of T cells expressing NK-cell markers. That work adds: Among the eight sequenced donors, seven tested HCMV-seropositive and one tested seronegative. Six of the donors carried dominant NKG2C+ clonotypes that took up roughly 1.0-8% of their CD8+ T cells. In several donors, these clonotypes also led the CD3+CD56-NKG2C+ fraction.

This chain joins TRBV12-3 or TRBV12-4 and TRBJ1-1, with D possibly matching TRBD1 (5 bases). The source is a woman younger than 35 in good health. The material sequenced was PBMCs. The CDR3 here is CASSFGAIGVGTEAFF. CDR3 DNA sequence: TGTGCCAGCAGTTTCGGGGCCATCGGGGTGGGCACTGAAGCTTTCTTT.